The 2 T cell receptor beta chains in this list originate from one sample, sequenced in a study of cytomegalovirus exposure and HLA in healthy donors. Use of 60 Vbeta and 13 Jbeta primers characterized the PCR. Clones were read by immunoSEQ multiplex PCR, and TCRdb kept only the in-frame ones, dropping some. The repertoire has roughly 140,000 clones, around 78% of them found once; the top ten carry 5% to 7.5%. Sequenced: PBMCs. These TCRs come from a woman aged 40-49 years in good health and CMV-seropositive.

The chain has TRBV19 and TRBJ1-5; no clear D gene. The V gene's germline CDR1 is LNHDA and CDR2 SQIVND (reference sequence). With 3 bases removed from V and 4 bases from J, the gap between germline ends came to 10 bases. The CDR3 loop spans 14 amino acids. The CDR3, as DNA: TGTGCCAGTAGTATGTGGCAGACAAATCAGCCCCAGCATTTT. Protein: CASSMWQTNQPQHF. Supplemented by reference TRBV19 and TRBJ1-5, the full variable domain reads DGGITQSPKYLFRKEGQNVTLSCEQNLNHDAMYWYRQDPGQGLRLIYYSQIVNDFQKGDIAEGYSVSREKKESFPLTVTSAQKNPTAFYLCASSMWQTNQPQHFGDGTRLSIL.

This rearrangement joins TRBV7-9 to TRBJ2-5, with D hard to call. The CDR3 length is 17 residues. V shed 1 base and J shed 8 bases, with 23 bases lying between them. Germline V gene data show CDR1 as SEHNR and CDR2 as FQNEAQ (reference sequence). The DNA of the CDR3 is TGTGCCAGCAGCTTAGATCTGGCCCACGCGGCCACCGAAACCCAGTACTTC. Its translation is CASSLDLAHAATETQYF.